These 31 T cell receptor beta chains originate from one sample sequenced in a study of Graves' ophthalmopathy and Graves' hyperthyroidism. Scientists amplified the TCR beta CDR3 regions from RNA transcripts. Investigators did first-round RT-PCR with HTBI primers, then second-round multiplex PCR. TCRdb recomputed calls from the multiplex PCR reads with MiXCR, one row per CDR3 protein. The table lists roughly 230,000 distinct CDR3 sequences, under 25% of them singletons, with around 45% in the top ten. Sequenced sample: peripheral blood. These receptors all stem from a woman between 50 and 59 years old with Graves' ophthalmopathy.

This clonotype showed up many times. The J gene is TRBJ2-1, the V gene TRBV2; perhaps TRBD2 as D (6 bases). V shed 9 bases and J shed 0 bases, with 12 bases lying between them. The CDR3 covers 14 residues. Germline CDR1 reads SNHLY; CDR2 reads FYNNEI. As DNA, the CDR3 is TGTGCCAGTGCTAGCGACCGCTCCTACAATGAGCAGTTCTTC. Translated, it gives CASASDRSYNEQFF.

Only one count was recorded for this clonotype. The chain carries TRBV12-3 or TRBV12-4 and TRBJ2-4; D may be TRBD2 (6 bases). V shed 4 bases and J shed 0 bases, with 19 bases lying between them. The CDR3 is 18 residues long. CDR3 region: CASSSFVAWRGAKNIQYF. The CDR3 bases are TGTGCCAGCAGTTCTTTTGTGGCGTGGCGGGGAGCCAAAAACATTCAGTACTTC.

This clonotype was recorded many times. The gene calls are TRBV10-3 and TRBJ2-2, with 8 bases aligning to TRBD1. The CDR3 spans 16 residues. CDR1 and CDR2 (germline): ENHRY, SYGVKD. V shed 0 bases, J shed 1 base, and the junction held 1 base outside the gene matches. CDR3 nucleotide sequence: TGTGCCATCAGTGAGTCGACAGGGGTGAACACCGGGGAGCTGTTTTTT. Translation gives CAISESTGVNTGELFF.

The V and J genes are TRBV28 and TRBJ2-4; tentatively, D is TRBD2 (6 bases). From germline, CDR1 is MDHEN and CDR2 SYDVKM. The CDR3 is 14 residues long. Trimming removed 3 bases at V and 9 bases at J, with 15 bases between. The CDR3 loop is CASSLNSGRGIQYF. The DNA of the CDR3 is TGTGCCAGCAGTTTGAATAGCGGCCGCGGCATTCAGTACTTC.

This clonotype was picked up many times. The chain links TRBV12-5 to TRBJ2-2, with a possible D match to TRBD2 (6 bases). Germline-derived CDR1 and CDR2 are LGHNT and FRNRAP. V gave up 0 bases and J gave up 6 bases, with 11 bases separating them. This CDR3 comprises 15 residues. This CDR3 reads CASGLVRGGAGELFF. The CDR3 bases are TGTGCTAGTGGTTTGGTGAGGGGAGGCGCCGGGGAGCTGTTTTTT. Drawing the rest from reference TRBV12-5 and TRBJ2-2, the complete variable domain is DARVTQTPRHKVTEMGQEVTMRCQPILGHNTVFWYRQTMMQGLELLAYFRNRAPLDDSGMPKDRFSAEMPDATLATLKIQPSEPRDSAVYFCASGLVRGGAGELFFGEGSRLTVL.

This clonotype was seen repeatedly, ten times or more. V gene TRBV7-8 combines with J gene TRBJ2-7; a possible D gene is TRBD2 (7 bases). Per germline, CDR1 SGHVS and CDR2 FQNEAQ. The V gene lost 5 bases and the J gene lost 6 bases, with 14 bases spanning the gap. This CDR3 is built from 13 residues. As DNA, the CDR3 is TGTGCCAGCAGCCCAAACCGGGGGGCCGAGCAGTACTTC. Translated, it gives CASSPNRGAEQYF.

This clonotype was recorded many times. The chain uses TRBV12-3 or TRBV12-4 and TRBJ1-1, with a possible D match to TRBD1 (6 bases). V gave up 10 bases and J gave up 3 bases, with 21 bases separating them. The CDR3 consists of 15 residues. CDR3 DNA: TGTGCCATCAACACTCCTAGAAGGGGGTACACTGAAGCTTTCTTT. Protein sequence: CAINTPRRGYTEAFF.

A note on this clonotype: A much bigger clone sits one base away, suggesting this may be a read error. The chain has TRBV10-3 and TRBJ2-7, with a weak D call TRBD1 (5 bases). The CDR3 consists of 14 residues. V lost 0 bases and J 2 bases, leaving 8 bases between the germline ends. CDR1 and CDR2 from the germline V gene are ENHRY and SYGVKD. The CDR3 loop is CAISESIRAYEQYF. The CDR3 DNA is TGTGCCATCAGTGAGTCGATCAGGGCCTACGAGCAGTACTTC.

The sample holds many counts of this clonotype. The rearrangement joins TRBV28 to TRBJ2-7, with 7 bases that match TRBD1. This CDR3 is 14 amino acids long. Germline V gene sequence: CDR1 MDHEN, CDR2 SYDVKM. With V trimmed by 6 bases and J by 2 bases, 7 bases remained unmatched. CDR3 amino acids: CASRVGTAPYEQYF. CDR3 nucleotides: TGTGCCAGCAGGGTCGGGACAGCTCCCTACGAGCAGTACTTC.

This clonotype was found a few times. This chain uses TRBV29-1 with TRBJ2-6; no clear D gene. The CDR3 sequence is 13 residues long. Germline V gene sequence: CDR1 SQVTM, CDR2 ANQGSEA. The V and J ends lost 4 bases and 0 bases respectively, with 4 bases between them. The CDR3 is CSVASSGANVLTF. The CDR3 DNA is TGCAGCGTTGCAAGCTCTGGGGCCAACGTCCTGACTTTC.

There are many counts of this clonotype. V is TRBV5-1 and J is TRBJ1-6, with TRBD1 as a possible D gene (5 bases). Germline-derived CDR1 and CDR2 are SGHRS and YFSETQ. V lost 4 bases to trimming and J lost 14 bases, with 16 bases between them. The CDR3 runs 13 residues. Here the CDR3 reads CASSGDGVGTLHF. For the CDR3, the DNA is TGCGCCAGCAGCGGGGACGGTGTTGGTACCCTCCACTTT.

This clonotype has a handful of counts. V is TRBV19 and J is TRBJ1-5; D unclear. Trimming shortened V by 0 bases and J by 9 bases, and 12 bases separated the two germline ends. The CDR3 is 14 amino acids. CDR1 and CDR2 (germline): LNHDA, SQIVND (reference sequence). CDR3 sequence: CASSIEGSGRPQHF. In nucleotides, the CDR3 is TGTGCCAGTAGTATAGAAGGTTCGGGAAGGCCCCAGCATTTT.

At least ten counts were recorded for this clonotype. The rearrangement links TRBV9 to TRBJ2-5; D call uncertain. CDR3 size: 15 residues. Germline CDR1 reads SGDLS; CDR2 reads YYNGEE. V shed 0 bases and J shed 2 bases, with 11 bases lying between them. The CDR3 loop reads CASSVARGLQETQYF. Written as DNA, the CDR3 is TGTGCCAGCAGCGTAGCTCGCGGATTACAAGAGACCCAGTACTTC. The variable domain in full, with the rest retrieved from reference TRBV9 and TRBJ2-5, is DSGVTQTPKHLITATGQRVTLRCSPRSGDLSVYWYQQSLDQGLQFLIQYYNGEERAKGNILERFSAQQFPDLHSELNLSSLELGDSALYFCASSVARGLQETQYFGPGTRLLVL.

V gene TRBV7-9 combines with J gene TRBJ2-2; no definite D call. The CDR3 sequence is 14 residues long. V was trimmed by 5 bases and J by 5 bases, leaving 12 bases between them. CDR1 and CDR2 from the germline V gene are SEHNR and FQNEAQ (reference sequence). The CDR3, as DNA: TGTGCCAGCAGCCACCGATCTTTAACCGGGGAGCTGTTTTTT. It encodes CASSHRSLTGELFF.

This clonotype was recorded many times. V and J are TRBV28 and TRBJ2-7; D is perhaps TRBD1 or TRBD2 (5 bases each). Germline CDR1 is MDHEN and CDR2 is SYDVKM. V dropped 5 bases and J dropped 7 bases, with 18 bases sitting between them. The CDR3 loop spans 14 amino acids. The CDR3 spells CASSQGAGVEEQYF. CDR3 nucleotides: TGTGCCAGCAGTCAAGGGGCCGGGGTAGAAGAGCAGTACTTC.

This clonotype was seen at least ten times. CDR3 nucleotide sequence: TGTGCCAGCAGTCCGGTGGAGATGAACACTGAAGCTTTCTTT. This sequence encodes CASSPVEMNTEAFF. This sequence joins TRBV28 and TRBJ1-1; D ambiguous. V was cut by 5 bases and J by 0 bases, with 10 bases left in between. The CDR3 is 14 residues long. Germline V lookup: CDR1 MDHEN, CDR2 SYDVKM. Filled out from reference TRBV28 and TRBJ1-1, the complete variable domain reads DVKVTQSSRYLVKRTGEKVFLECVQDMDHENMFWYRQDPGLGLRLIYFSYDVKMKEKGDIPEGYSVSREKKERFSLILESASTNQTSMYLCASSPVEMNTEAFFGQGTRLTVV.

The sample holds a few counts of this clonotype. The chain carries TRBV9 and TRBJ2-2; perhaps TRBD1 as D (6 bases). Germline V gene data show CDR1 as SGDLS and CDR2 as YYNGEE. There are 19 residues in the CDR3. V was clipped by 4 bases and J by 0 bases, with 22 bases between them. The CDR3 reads CASSPRSGRGLSNTGELFF. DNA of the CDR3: TGTGCCAGCAGCCCCCGATCCGGCAGGGGCCTTTCGAACACCGGGGAGCTGTTTTTT.

The CDR3 loop is CASSPKLETQYF. The CDR3 region has the DNA TGTGCCAGCAGCCCAAAGTTGGAGACCCAGTACTTC. V and J are TRBV6-2 or TRBV6-3 and TRBJ2-5, with D unresolved. The CDR3 contains 12 residues. Germline loops: CDR1 MNHEY, CDR2 SVGEGT. V was shortened by 6 bases and J by 5 bases, with 10 bases between the two germline ends.

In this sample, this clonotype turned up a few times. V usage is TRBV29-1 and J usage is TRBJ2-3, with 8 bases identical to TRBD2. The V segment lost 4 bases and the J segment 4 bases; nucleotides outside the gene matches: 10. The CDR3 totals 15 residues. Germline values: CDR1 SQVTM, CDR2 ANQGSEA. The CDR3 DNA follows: TGCAGCGTTGGAGGGTTGGCTAGCGGGTCAGATACGCAGTATTTT. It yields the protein CSVGGLASGSDTQYF.

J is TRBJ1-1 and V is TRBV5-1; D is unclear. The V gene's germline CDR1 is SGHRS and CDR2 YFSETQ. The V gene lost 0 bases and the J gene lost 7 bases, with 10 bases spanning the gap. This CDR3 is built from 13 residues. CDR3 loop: CASSLGAGVEAFF. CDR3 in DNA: TGCGCCAGCAGCTTGGGGGCCGGGGTTGAAGCTTTCTTT.

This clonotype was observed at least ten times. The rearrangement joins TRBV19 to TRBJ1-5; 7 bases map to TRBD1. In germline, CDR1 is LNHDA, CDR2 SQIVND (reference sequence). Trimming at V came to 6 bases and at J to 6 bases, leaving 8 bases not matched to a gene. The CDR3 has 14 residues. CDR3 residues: CASRIQGSSQPQHF. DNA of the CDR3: TGTGCCAGTAGGATACAGGGGTCTTCTCAGCCCCAGCATTTT. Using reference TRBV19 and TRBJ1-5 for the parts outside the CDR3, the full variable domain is DGGITQSPKYLFRKEGQNVTLSCEQNLNHDAMYWYRQDPGQGLRLIYYSQIVNDFQKGDIAEGYSVSREKKESFPLTVTSAQKNPTAFYLCASRIQGSSQPQHFGDGTRLSIL.

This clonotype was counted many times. The CDR3, as DNA: TGTGCCAGCAGGGTAGCGGGAGCCACCGGGGAGCTGTTTTTT. Translation gives CASRVAGATGELFF. The gene calls are TRBV12-3 or TRBV12-4 and TRBJ2-2; 9 bases agree with TRBD2. V was pared by 6 bases and J by 4 bases, with 3 bases of the junction left unmatched. The CDR3 spans 14 residues.

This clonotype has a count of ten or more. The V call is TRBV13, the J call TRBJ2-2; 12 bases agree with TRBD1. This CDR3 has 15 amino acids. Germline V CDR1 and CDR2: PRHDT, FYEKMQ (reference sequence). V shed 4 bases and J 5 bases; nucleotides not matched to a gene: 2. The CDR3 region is CASSWGQGATGELFF. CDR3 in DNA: TGTGCCAGCAGCTGGGGACAGGGGGCGACCGGGGAGCTGTTTTTT. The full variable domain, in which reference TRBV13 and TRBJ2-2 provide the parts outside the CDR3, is AAGVIQSPRHLIKEKRETATLKCYPIPRHDTVYWYQQGPGQDPQFLISFYEKMQSDKGSIPDRFSAQQFSDYHSELNMSSLELGDSALYFCASSWGQGATGELFFGEGSRLTVL.

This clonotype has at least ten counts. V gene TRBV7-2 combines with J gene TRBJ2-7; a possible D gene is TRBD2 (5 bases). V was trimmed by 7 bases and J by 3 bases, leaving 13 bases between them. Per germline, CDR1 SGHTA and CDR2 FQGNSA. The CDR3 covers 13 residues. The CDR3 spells CASNQRAGYEQYF. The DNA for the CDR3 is TGTGCCAGCAACCAGAGGGCCGGCTACGAGCAGTACTTC.

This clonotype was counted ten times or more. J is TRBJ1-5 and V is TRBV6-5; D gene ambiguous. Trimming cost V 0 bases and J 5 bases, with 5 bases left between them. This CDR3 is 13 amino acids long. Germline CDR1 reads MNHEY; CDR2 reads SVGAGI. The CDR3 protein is CASSYSVYQPQHF. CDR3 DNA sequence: TGTGCCAGCAGTTACTCGGTCTATCAGCCCCAGCATTTT.

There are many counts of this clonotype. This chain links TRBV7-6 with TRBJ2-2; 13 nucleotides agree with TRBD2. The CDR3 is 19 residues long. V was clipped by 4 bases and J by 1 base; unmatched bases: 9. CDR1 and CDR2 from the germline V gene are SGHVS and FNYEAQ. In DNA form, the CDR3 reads TGTGCCAGCAGCTGGGGACTAGCGGGAAGTCGGTTGAACACCGGGGAGCTGTTTTTT. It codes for CASSWGLAGSRLNTGELFF.

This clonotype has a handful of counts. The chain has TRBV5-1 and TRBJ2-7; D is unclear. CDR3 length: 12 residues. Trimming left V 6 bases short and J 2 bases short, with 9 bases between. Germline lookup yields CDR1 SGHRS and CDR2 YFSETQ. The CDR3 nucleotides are TGCGCCAGCACCGACTTAGCCTACGAGCAGTACTTC. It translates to CASTDLAYEQYF.

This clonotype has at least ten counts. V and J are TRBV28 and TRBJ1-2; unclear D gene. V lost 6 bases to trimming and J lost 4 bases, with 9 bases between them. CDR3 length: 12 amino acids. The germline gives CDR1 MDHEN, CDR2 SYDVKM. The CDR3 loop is CASRAILYGYTF. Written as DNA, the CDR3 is TGTGCCAGCAGGGCCATTCTCTATGGCTACACCTTC.

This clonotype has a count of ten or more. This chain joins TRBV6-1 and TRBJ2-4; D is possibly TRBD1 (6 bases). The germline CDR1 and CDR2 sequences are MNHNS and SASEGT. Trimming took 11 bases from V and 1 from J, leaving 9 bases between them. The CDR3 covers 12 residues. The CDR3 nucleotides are TGTGCCGGGGGCACCGCCAAAAACATTCAGTACTTC. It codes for CAGGTAKNIQYF.

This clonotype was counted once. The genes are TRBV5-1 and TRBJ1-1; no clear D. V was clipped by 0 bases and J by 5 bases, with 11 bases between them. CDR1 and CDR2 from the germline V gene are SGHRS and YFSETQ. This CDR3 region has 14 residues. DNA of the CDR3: TGCGCCAGCAGCTTGGGCGGTAGCGGAACTGAAGCTTTCTTT. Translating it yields CASSLGGSGTEAFF.

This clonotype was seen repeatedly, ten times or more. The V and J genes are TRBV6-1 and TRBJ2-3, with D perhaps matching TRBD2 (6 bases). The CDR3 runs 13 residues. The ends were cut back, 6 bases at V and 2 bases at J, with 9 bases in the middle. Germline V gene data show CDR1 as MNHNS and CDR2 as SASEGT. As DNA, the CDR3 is TGTGCCAGCAGGGGGGGAAACACAGATACGCAGTATTTT. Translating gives CASRGGNTDTQYF.